The source of this T cell receptor beta chain is a study of cytomegalovirus exposure and HLA in healthy donors. This CDR3 contains 16 residues. Germline loops: CDR1 MGHDK, CDR2 SYGVNS. The germline V and J ends were trimmed by 1 base and 2 bases, with 15 bases remaining between them. All donors participated as healthy donors of bone marrow. The PCR contained 60 Vbeta and 13 Jbeta primers. Profiled with immunoSEQ multiplex PCR; TCRdb holds only in-frame clones, not every one. The data contain under 250,000 clones, 82% of them singletons. What was sequenced was PBMCs. The chain recombines TRBV25-1 with TRBJ2-7; perhaps TRBD2 as D (6 bases). This TCR came from a man in his forties in good health and CMV-seropositive. CDR3 bases: TGTGCCAGCAGTGAATGGGTGATAGCGGAACCCTACGAGCAGTACGTC. Residues: CASSEWVIAEPYEQYV.